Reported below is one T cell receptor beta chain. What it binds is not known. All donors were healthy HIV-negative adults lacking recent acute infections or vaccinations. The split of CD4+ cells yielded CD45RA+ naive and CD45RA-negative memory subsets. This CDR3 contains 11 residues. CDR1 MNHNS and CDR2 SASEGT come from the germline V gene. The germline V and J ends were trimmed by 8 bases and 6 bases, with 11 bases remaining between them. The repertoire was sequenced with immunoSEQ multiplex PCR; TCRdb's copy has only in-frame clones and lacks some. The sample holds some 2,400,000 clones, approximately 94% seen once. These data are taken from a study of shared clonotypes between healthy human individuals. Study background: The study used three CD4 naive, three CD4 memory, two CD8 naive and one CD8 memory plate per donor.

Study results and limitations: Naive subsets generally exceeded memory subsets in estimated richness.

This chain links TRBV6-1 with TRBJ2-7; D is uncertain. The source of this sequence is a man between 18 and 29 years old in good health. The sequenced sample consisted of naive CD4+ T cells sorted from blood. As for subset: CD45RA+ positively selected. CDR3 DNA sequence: TGTGCCAGCGGGGAATCAATCGAGCAGTACTTC. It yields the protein CASGESIEQYF.